This T cell receptor beta chain appears in the sequencing data of a study of glioma-infiltrating T cells. Using RNA template, CDR3s of TCR alpha and beta were amplified with iRepertoire arm-PCR. TCRdb reanalysed the multiplex PCR reads using MiXCR and keeps one entry per CDR3 protein. The sample records some 160,000 distinct CDR3 sequences, about 47% being singletons. Comments on this clonotype: The target antigen is unknown.

CDR1 is SGHAT, CDR2 FQNNGV, per germline. The CDR3 spans 14 residues. V lost 5 bases and J lost 0, with 8 bases in between. Broader study findings: Gliomas, especially low-grade, showed above-expected tissue-blood divergence; non-neoplastic patients showed below.

Input material: glioma tissue, nonneoplastic brain tissue, or PBMCs (not recorded which). This chain connects TRBV11-2 to TRBJ1-3, with no clear D. This TCR was recovered from a human donor with low-grade glioma or glioblastoma, undergoing nonglioma brain surgery, or in good health (not recorded which). In DNA form, the CDR3 reads TGTGCCAGCAGCCCTACGTTCTCTGGAAACACCATATATTTT. It specifies CASSPTFSGNTIYF. The full variable domain, its missing parts supplied by reference TRBV11-2 and TRBJ1-3, is EAGVAQSPRYKIIEKRQSVAFWCNPISGHATLYWYQQILGQGPKLLIQFQNNGVVDDSQLPKDRFSAERLKGVDSTLKIQPAKLEDSAVYLCASSPTFSGNTIYFGEGSWLTVV.